These 25 T cell receptor beta chains came from one sample sequenced in a study of blood T cell repertoires in COVID-19. Method: immunoSEQ multiplex PCR; TCRdb's copy keeps in-frame clones and lacks some. The sample has about 240,000 clones, over 80% seen once. The sample consisted of peripheral blood. The receptors shown here come from a man younger than 40 who had recovered from COVID-19.

The chain uses TRBV4-1 and TRBJ1-5; TRBD1 might be the D (6 bases). V shed 4 bases and J shed 3 bases, with 10 bases lying between them. Germline values: CDR1 MGHRA, CDR2 YSYEKL. The CDR3 runs 14 residues. The CDR3 protein is CASSPRDTNQPQHF. CDR3 in DNA: TGCGCCAGCAGCCCCCGGGACACCAATCAGCCCCAGCATTTT.

This chain connects TRBV6-5 to TRBJ1-2; 8 nucleotides line up with TRBD1. J was trimmed by 4 bases and V by 2 bases; bases with no gene match: 6. Germline-derived CDR1 and CDR2 are MNHEY and SVGAGI. This CDR3 contains 15 residues. The CDR3 here is CASSYPGQGPYGYTF. Here the CDR3 DNA reads TGTGCCAGCAGTTACCCAGGACAGGGCCCCTATGGCTACACCTTC.

The chain carries TRBV28 and TRBJ2-7; tentative D call: TRBD2 (5 bases). Germline V gives CDR1 MDHEN, CDR2 SYDVKM. The CDR3 extends over 11 amino acids. V shed 6 bases and J shed 2 bases, with 5 bases lying between them. CDR3: CASSGTYEQYV. The CDR3 nucleotides read TGTGCCAGCAGCGGGACCTACGAGCAGTACGTC.

The gene calls are TRBV6-5 and TRBJ1-5, with D tentatively TRBD1 (6 bases). V lost 5 bases to trimming and J lost 1 base, with 12 bases between them. The CDR3 is 15 residues long. Germline-derived CDR1 and CDR2 are MNHEY and SVGAGI. CDR3 DNA: TGTGCCAGCAGTCAAAACAGGGCCAGCAATCAGCCCCAGCATTTT. Translated: CASSQNRASNQPQHF.

V usage is TRBV12-3 or TRBV12-4 and J usage is TRBJ1-2; 7 nucleotides match TRBD1. The CDR3 is 12 amino acids. The ends lost 9 bases at V and 7 bases at J; junction bases unmatched: 8. In DNA form, the CDR3 reads TGTGCCAGACAAGAAGCAGGGGGTGGCTACACCTTC. Its translation: CARQEAGGGYTF.

This clone is a singleton in its sample. The gene calls are TRBV2 and TRBJ1-2; possible D gene TRBD1, 5 bases. The CDR3 has 14 amino acids. Trimming stripped 5 bases from V and 5 bases from J, with 15 bases between. CDR1 is SNHLY, CDR2 FYNNEI, per germline. This chain's CDR3 is CASSKGELRYGYTF. The CDR3 bases are TGTGCCAGCAGTAAAGGGGAGCTTAGGTATGGCTACACCTTC.

The J gene is TRBJ2-3, the V gene TRBV4-2, with TRBD2 matching 7 bases. Germline assignment: CDR1 LGHNA and CDR2 YNFKEQ. The CDR3 length is 19 residues. V was pared by 0 bases and J by 1 base, with 13 bases of the junction left unmatched. The CDR3 sequence: CASSQDSSGSGSRTDTQYF. The CDR3 DNA is TGTGCCAGCAGCCAAGATTCGTCGGGTAGCGGGTCCCGCACAGATACGCAGTATTTT.

The chain joins TRBV7-9 to TRBJ2-1, with TRBD2 matching over 8 bases. The V gene's germline CDR1 is SEHNR and CDR2 FQNEAQ (reference sequence). The CDR3 has 16 amino acids. The junction had 11 bases not matched to a gene; V was cut back by 5 bases and J by 5 bases. The CDR3 DNA reads as TGTGCCAGCAGCGCAGCGCTGGGACTAGGAGACAATGAGCAGTTCTTC. The encoded protein is CASSAALGLGDNEQFF.

This chain connects TRBV20-1 to TRBJ1-1; 7 bases fit TRBD1. The J segment lost 11 bases and the V segment lost 6 bases, leaving 9 bases of the junction unmatched. The V gene's germline CDR1 is DFQATT and CDR2 SNEGSKA (reference sequence). This CDR3 region has 11 residues. The DNA of the CDR3 is TGCAGTGCCAGAACAGGGGAGAGGGCTTTCTTT. Protein product: CSARTGERAFF.

V gene TRBV7-9 combines with J gene TRBJ2-1; TRBD1 agrees at 7 bases. The germline gives CDR1 SEHNR, CDR2 FQNEAQ (reference sequence). The CDR3 has 15 residues. V was pared by 5 bases and J by 2 bases, with 6 bases of the junction left unmatched. The CDR3 loop is CASSPPDRPYNEQFF. The CDR3 DNA reads TGTGCCAGCAGCCCTCCGGACAGGCCCTACAATGAGCAGTTCTTC. Full variable domain (rest looked up from reference TRBV7-9 and TRBJ2-1): DTGVSQNPRHKITKRGQNVTFRCDPISEHNRLYWYRQTLGQGPEFLTYFQNEAQLEKSRLLSDRFSAERPKGSFSTLEIQRTEQGDSAMYLCASSPPDRPYNEQFFGPGTRLTVL.

The CDR3 reads CASSQGGGADTQYF. In nucleotides, the CDR3 is TGCGCCAGCAGCCAAGGAGGGGGTGCAGATACGCAGTATTTT. This chain uses TRBV4-1 with TRBJ2-3, with D perhaps matching TRBD1 (6 bases). The CDR3 is 14 amino acids. V shed 1 base and J shed 4 bases, with 9 bases lying between them. Germline CDR1 is MGHRA and CDR2 is YSYEKL.

The chain joins TRBV2 to TRBJ1-6, with 12 bases that match TRBD1. V gave up 6 bases and J gave up 9 bases; unmatched junction bases: 6. This CDR3 contains 15 residues. Germline V gene lookup returns CDR1 SNHLY and CDR2 FYNNEI. The CDR3 region is CASRGPGQGASPLHF. In DNA, the CDR3 is TGTGCCAGCAGGGGTCCGGGACAGGGGGCTTCACCCCTCCACTTT.

In this sample, this clone turned up once. This specimen includes other DNA sequences encoding the same CDR3. This chain uses TRBV9 with TRBJ1-2, with D unclear. The CDR3 loop spans 14 amino acids. Germline V lookup: CDR1 SGDLS, CDR2 YYNGEE. The V end was cut by 0 bases, the J end by 3 bases, with 9 bases between. The CDR3 protein is CASSVGGGDYGYTF. The CDR3 coding sequence is TGTGCCAGCAGCGTAGGAGGAGGTGACTATGGCTACACCTTC.

The chain has TRBV5-1 and TRBJ2-1, with D possibly TRBD1 on 5 matching bases. V was clipped by 0 bases and J by 8 bases, with 9 bases between them. Germline CDR1 is SGHRS and CDR2 is YFSETQ. There are 13 residues in the CDR3. Written as DNA, the CDR3 is TGCGCCAGCAGCTTGGAACAGGCATATGAGCAGTTCTTC. Amino acid sequence: CASSLEQAYEQFF.

For the CDR3, the DNA is TGTGCCAGTAGTAATTTGGGGGGACCGGCAGATACGCAGTATTTT. Amino acid sequence: CASSNLGGPADTQYF. The V call is TRBV19, the J call TRBJ2-3; possible D gene TRBD2, 6 bases. The CDR3 runs 15 residues. The germline CDR1 and CDR2 sequences are LNHDA and SQIVND (reference sequence). Trimming stripped 4 bases from V and 4 bases from J, with 15 bases between.

This chain uses TRBV5-5 with TRBJ1-2; no reliable D call. The V gene lost 3 bases and the J gene lost 5 bases, with 20 bases spanning the gap. There are 16 residues in the CDR3. Germline V lookup: CDR1 SGHKS, CDR2 YYEKEE (reference sequence). This CDR3 is CASSWYDTTTEYGYTF. In DNA form, the CDR3 reads TGTGCCAGCAGCTGGTACGACACAACAACCGAATATGGCTACACCTTC.

CDR3 amino acids: CASSFTVYTEAFF. CDR3 DNA: TGTGCCAGTAGTTTCACTGTCTACACTGAAGCTTTCTTT. The chain employs TRBV19 and TRBJ1-1; D ambiguous. The CDR3 runs to 13 residues. Looked up from germline, CDR1 is LNHDA and CDR2 is SQIVND (reference sequence). Deletions cut 5 bases from V and 3 bases from J, with 10 bases between. The entire variable domain, with the rest obtained from reference TRBV19 and TRBJ1-1, is as follows: DGGITQSPKYLFRKEGQNVTLSCEQNLNHDAMYWYRQDPGQGLRLIYYSQIVNDFQKGDIAEGYSVSREKKESFPLTVTSAQKNPTAFYLCASSFTVYTEAFFGQGTRLTVV.

The chain employs TRBV5-5 and TRBJ1-1; D is undetermined. CDR1 and CDR2 (germline): SGHKS, YYEKEE (reference sequence). The CDR3 length is 15 residues. V gave up 1 base and J gave up 7 bases, with 17 bases separating them. The CDR3 bases are TGTGCCAGCAGCTTGCAATTCACGACTCCTAGTGAAGCTTTCTTT. Residues: CASSLQFTTPSEAFF.

The chain joins TRBV14 to TRBJ1-2; D gene ambiguous. This CDR3 has 13 residues. CDR1 SGHDN and CDR2 FVKESK come from the germline V gene. The V end was cut by 0 bases, the J end by 8 bases, with 10 bases between. In nucleotides, the CDR3 is TGTGCCAGCAGCCAAGAAGGGAGATACGGCTACACCTTC. Its translation is CASSQEGRYGYTF.

The V gene is TRBV5-4, the J gene TRBJ2-1; tentative D call: TRBD2 (6 bases). The CDR3 is 16 amino acids. The germline V and J ends were trimmed by 4 bases and 1 base, with 15 bases remaining between them. In germline, CDR1 is SGHNT, CDR2 YYREEE (reference sequence). CDR3 coding DNA: TGTGCCAGCAGCAAGGGGCGGGGTCGATCCTACAATGAGCAGTTCTTC. Its protein product is CASSKGRGRSYNEQFF.

The rearrangement uses TRBV6-5 and TRBJ1-1; D not certain. The V gene lost 6 bases and the J gene lost 1 base, with 9 bases spanning the gap. Germline values: CDR1 MNHEY, CDR2 SVGAGI. This CDR3 is built from 13 residues. CDR3 nucleotides: TGTGCCAGCAGACTAGGTCGGAACACTGAAGCTTTCTTT. The encoded protein is CASRLGRNTEAFF.

This chain connects TRBV18 to TRBJ2-7, with D possibly TRBD2 on 7 matching bases. CDR1 and CDR2 (germline): KGHSH, LQKENI. The CDR3 covers 16 residues. Trimming took off 3 bases at V and 0 bases at J, with 15 bases between the two ends. The CDR3 loop reads CASSPRGGSSSYEQYV. The CDR3 DNA reads as TGTGCCAGCTCACCGAGGGGGGGTTCAAGCTCCTACGAGCAGTACGTC.

The rearrangement joins TRBV19 to TRBJ1-1, with D maybe TRBD1 (5 bases). V lost 2 bases and J 0 bases, leaving 7 bases between the germline ends. The germline CDR1 and CDR2 sequences are LNHDA and SQIVND (reference sequence). CDR3 length: 14 amino acids. As DNA, the CDR3 is TGTGCCAGTAGTATATTGGACATGAACACTGAAGCTTTCTTT. It yields the protein CASSILDMNTEAFF.

The genes are TRBV7-9 and TRBJ1-2; D remains ambiguous. The CDR3 covers 13 residues. Per the germline V gene, CDR1 is SEHNR and CDR2 is FQNEAQ (reference sequence). The V gene lost 1 base and the J gene lost 9 bases, with 12 bases spanning the gap. The chain's CDR3 is CASSLGWSERYTF. The CDR3 nucleotides are TGTGCCAGCAGCTTAGGCTGGTCGGAGCGCTACACCTTC.

This clone showed up just once. The chain uses TRBV3-1 (or the pseudogene TRBV3-2) and TRBJ2-2; 9 nucleotides line up with TRBD2. Germline CDR1 reads LGHDT; CDR2 reads YNNKEL (reference sequence). The CDR3 has 15 residues. Trimming cost V 4 bases and J 1 base; bases outside gene matches: 1. Written as DNA, the CDR3 is TGTGCCAGCAGCCTTAGCGGGGGGAACACCGGGGAGCTGTTTTTT. It encodes CASSLSGGNTGELFF.